One and the same sample provided the 30 T cell receptor beta chains below, sequenced in a study of blood T cell repertoires in COVID-19 (dated by TCRdb to 2018 to 2021). Preparation of the library involved the immunoSEQ multiplex PCR assay. The clones in this table, taken by TCRdb from immuneACCESS, are in-frame only. Not every clone is retained; where verified, under half of the shortfall comes from an unresolved V gene, and the cause of the rest is unknown. This sample lists 70,000 to 100,000 clones; almost 85% were detected once. Around 7.3% of the sample comes from the top ten. The sequencing input was peripheral blood. All receptors come from a man aged 45 to 65 with active or convalescent COVID-19.

The chain joins TRBV11-2 to TRBJ2-5, with 7 bases aligning to TRBD1. Germline V gives CDR1 SGHAT, CDR2 FQNNGV. The junction had 11 bases not matched to a gene; V was cut back by 5 bases and J by 2 bases. This CDR3 is built from 16 residues. This CDR3 reads CASSPEGLTGQETQYF. The CDR3 DNA is TGTGCCAGCAGCCCCGAGGGCCTGACAGGGCAAGAGACCCAGTACTTC.

The chain couples TRBV2 to TRBJ2-5; maybe TRBD2 (6 bases). Germline lookup yields CDR1 SNHLY and CDR2 FYNNEI. The V end lost 7 bases, the J end lost 2 bases, and 14 bases lay between the germline ends. This CDR3 has 14 amino acids. CDR3 protein: CASNPGTVQETQYF. The DNA of the CDR3 is TGTGCCAGCAACCCCGGGACTGTACAAGAGACCCAGTACTTC.

The rearrangement uses TRBV6-5 and TRBJ1-1, with D tentatively TRBD1 (6 bases). Trimming removed 11 bases from V and 1 base from J, with 20 bases in between. The CDR3 length is 15 residues. Germline V gives CDR1 MNHEY, CDR2 SVGAGI. In DNA form, the CDR3 reads TGTGCCCCCAGGGGTCGACAGACCGAGAACACTGAAGCTTTCTTT. Residues: CAPRGRQTENTEAFF.

This chain uses TRBV12-3 or TRBV12-4 with TRBJ1-3; D is perhaps TRBD1 (5 bases). The V end was cut by 10 bases, the J end by 4 bases, with 14 bases between. This CDR3 comprises 13 residues. The CDR3, as DNA: TGTGCCATCCGGACGGGGGTCGGAAACACCATATATTTT. Its protein is CAIRTGVGNTIYF.

The CDR3 nucleotides are TGTGCCAGCAGCCCGACAGGGTTCAGCTACACCTTC. Its translation is CASSPTGFSYTF. V and J are TRBV7-9 and TRBJ1-2; TRBD1 matches 7 bases. The CDR3 runs to 12 residues. Germline-derived CDR1 and CDR2 are SEHNR and FQNEAQ (reference sequence). The junction had 6 bases not matched to a gene; V was cut back by 5 bases and J by 9 bases.

The rearrangement uses TRBV5-6 and TRBJ2-5; TRBD2 matches at 8 bases. This CDR3 is 15 amino acids long. V lost 1 base to trimming and J lost 5 bases; unmatched junction nucleotides: 7. Germline CDR1 SGHDT, CDR2 YYEEEE. The CDR3 bases are TGTGCCAGCAGCTTGCGGGGGGGGGCCTGGGAGACCCAGTACTTC. Its translation is CASSLRGGAWETQYF.

CDR3 in DNA: TGTGCCAGCAGCCCTGACAGGACTCATTCACCCCTCCACTTT. Residues: CASSPDRTHSPLHF. The V and J genes are TRBV7-9 and TRBJ1-6; D may be TRBD1 (6 bases). Germline loops: CDR1 SEHNR, CDR2 FQNEAQ (reference sequence). CDR3 length: 14 amino acids. Trimming shortened V by 5 bases and J by 8 bases, and 13 bases separated the two germline ends.

Comment on this clone: The junction departs from the called germline gene at one end, perhaps through a read error. The rearrangement joins TRBV4-3 to TRBJ1-1; 10 nucleotides agree with TRBD1. This CDR3 is built from 15 residues. Looked up from germline, CDR1 is LGHNA and CDR2 is YSLEER. CDR3: CASSQGQGLNTEAFF. CDR3 coding DNA: TGCGCCAGCAGCCAGGGACAGGGGTTGAATACTGAAGCTTTCTTT.

The chain is built from TRBV7-2 and TRBJ1-5, with D unclear. V was trimmed by 5 bases and J by 6 bases, leaving 20 bases between them. In germline, CDR1 is SGHTA, CDR2 FQGNSA. The CDR3 runs 16 residues. The CDR3 DNA reads as TGTGCCAGCAGCCCCACGGTCGACCACGGGGTTCAGCCCCAGCATTTT. Translation gives CASSPTVDHGVQPQHF.

The chain recombines TRBV6-4 with TRBJ1-1; D possibly corresponds to TRBD1 (6 bases). V lost 6 bases to trimming and J lost 1 base, with 9 bases between them. The CDR3 runs 13 residues. Per germline, CDR1 MRHNA and CDR2 SNTAGT. CDR3: CASRGASNTEAFF. The CDR3 region has the DNA TGTGCCAGCAGGGGGGCCTCGAACACTGAAGCTTTCTTT.

The DNA of the CDR3 is TGTGCCAGCAGCTCAAGACTAGCGGGGGGTTACTACAATGAGCAGTTCTTC. As protein: CASSSRLAGGYYNEQFF. The gene calls are TRBV11-2 and TRBJ2-1; 13 bases fit TRBD2. Germline V gene data show CDR1 as SGHAT and CDR2 as FQNNGV. Trimming at V came to 4 bases and at J to 3 bases, leaving 6 bases not matched to a gene. The CDR3 totals 17 residues. The variable domain in full, with the rest retrieved from reference TRBV11-2 and TRBJ2-1, is EAGVAQSPRYKIIEKRQSVAFWCNPISGHATLYWYQQILGQGPKLLIQFQNNGVVDDSQLPKDRFSAERLKGVDSTLKIQPAKLEDSAVYLCASSSRLAGGYYNEQFFGPGTRLTVL.

The chain links TRBV7-9 to TRBJ1-3; 8 nucleotides line up with TRBD1. Germline values: CDR1 SEHNR, CDR2 FQNEAQ (reference sequence). V shed 7 bases and J 4 bases; nucleotides not matched to a gene: 3. The CDR3 is 13 residues long. This CDR3 reads CASTRGQGNTIYF. CDR3 nucleotide sequence: TGTGCCAGCACCAGGGGGCAAGGAAACACCATATATTTT.

The gene calls are TRBV12-3 or TRBV12-4 and TRBJ2-5; TRBD2 matches 7 bases. This CDR3 region has 13 residues. V trimming: 2 bases; J trimming: 5 bases; junction bases outside the gene matches: 2. The CDR3 region is CASSLMGGETQYF. The CDR3 coding sequence is TGTGCCAGCAGTTTAATGGGGGGGGAGACCCAGTACTTC.

CDR3 nucleotides: TGTGCCAGCAGCTGGAAGGGACAGACCGGCGGCTCTGGGGCCAACGTCCTGACTTTC. Its translation is CASSWKGQTGGSGANVLTF. The rearrangement joins TRBV5-5 to TRBJ2-6, with TRBD1 matching 7 bases. V lost 3 bases, J lost 0 bases, and 12 bases stayed unmatched. CDR3 size: 19 residues. Germline CDR1 SGHKS, CDR2 YYEKEE (reference sequence).

The CDR3 nucleotides are TGTGCCAGCAGCTTGGGGGGGCTGGTAAACGAGCAGTACGTC. It translates to CASSLGGLVNEQYV. The V gene is TRBV5-5, the J gene TRBJ2-7; a possible D gene is TRBD1 (6 bases). CDR3 length: 14 amino acids. Trimming removed 0 bases from V and 5 bases from J, with 12 bases in between. Germline CDR1 and CDR2: SGHKS and YYEKEE (reference sequence).

This chain links TRBV19 with TRBJ2-7; D is perhaps TRBD1 (5 bases). Germline V lookup: CDR1 LNHDA, CDR2 SQIVND (reference sequence). The CDR3 spans 14 residues. Trimming took off 9 bases at V and 4 bases at J, with 19 bases between the two ends. CDR3 region: CASGSGQGSYEQYF. The CDR3 nucleotides read TGTGCCAGCGGTTCTGGGCAGGGTAGTTACGAGCAGTACTTC. The full variable domain, completed using reference TRBV19 and TRBJ2-7, is DGGITQSPKYLFRKEGQNVTLSCEQNLNHDAMYWYRQDPGQGLRLIYYSQIVNDFQKGDIAEGYSVSREKKESFPLTVTSAQKNPTAFYLCASGSGQGSYEQYFGPGTRLTVT.

This chain uses TRBV7-9 with TRBJ1-2; D ambiguous. Deletions cut 1 base from V and 2 bases from J, with 8 bases between. The CDR3 is 14 residues long. Germline V lookup: CDR1 SEHNR, CDR2 FQNEAQ (reference sequence). CDR3 in DNA: TGTGCCAGCAGCTTAGACTCGGGGAACTATGGCTACACCTTC. This gives the protein CASSLDSGNYGYTF.

The chain has TRBV6-5 and TRBJ2-7; tentative D call: TRBD1 (6 bases). This CDR3 is 15 amino acids long. Germline V gene data show CDR1 as MNHEY and CDR2 as SVGAGI. Trimming took 0 bases from V and 3 from J, leaving 12 bases between them. The CDR3 loop is CASSYSISDSYEQYF. As DNA, the CDR3 is TGTGCCAGCAGTTACTCGATTTCGGACAGCTACGAGCAGTACTTC.

The chain joins TRBV9 to TRBJ1-4; 7 nucleotides align to TRBD1. The germline V gene has CDR1 SGDLS and CDR2 YYNGEE. The CDR3 sequence is 16 residues long. Unmatched junction bases numbered 11, after V lost 4 bases and J lost 5 bases. CDR3 residues: CASSPPTGTENEKLFF. The CDR3, as DNA: TGTGCCAGCAGCCCCCCCACCGGGACAGAGAATGAAAAACTGTTTTTT.

The chain has TRBV5-1 and TRBJ2-2; 11 bases map to TRBD2. This CDR3 comprises 17 residues. With V trimmed by 4 bases and J by 4 bases, 9 bases remained unmatched. CDR1 SGHRS and CDR2 YFSETQ come from the germline V gene. The CDR3 DNA follows: TGCGCCAGCAGCCCCTTAGCGGGGGGGTCGGCCACCGGGGAGCTGTTTTTT. This gives the protein CASSPLAGGSATGELFF. Looking up the rest from reference TRBV5-1 and TRBJ2-2 gives the full variable domain: KAGVTQTPRYLIKTRGQQVTLSCSPISGHRSVSWYQQTPGQGLQFLFEYFSETQRNKGNFPGRFSGRQFSNSRSEMNVSTLELGDSALYLCASSPLAGGSATGELFFGEGSRLTVL.

Only one count was recorded for this clone. The rearrangement joins TRBV18 to TRBJ2-3; TRBD2 matches 7 bases. V lost 6 bases and J lost 0; bases outside the gene matches: 9. There are 16 residues in the CDR3. Looked up from germline, CDR1 is KGHSH and CDR2 is LQKENI. CDR3 sequence: CASSLSGGSSTDTQYF. CDR3 in DNA: TGTGCCAGCTCCCTCTCGGGGGGATCTAGCACAGATACGCAGTATTTT.

The chain has TRBV6-5 and TRBJ1-5; D gene uncertain. Per germline, CDR1 MNHEY and CDR2 SVGAGI. The CDR3 is 13 amino acids. Trimming cost V 9 bases and J 0 bases, with 9 bases left between them. The chain's CDR3 is CASTAHSNQPQHF. CDR3 DNA sequence: TGTGCCAGTACAGCTCATAGCAATCAGCCCCAGCATTTT.

This chain joins TRBV30 and TRBJ2-7, with unresolved D. The V end was cut by 8 bases, the J end by 0 bases, with 14 bases between. CDR1 and CDR2 (germline): GTSNPN, SVGIG (reference sequence). The length of the CDR3 is 13 residues. DNA for the CDR3: TGTGCCCGAGAGGCATCCTCCTCCTACGAGCAGTACTTC. Protein sequence: CAREASSSYEQYF.

The J gene is TRBJ2-7, the V gene TRBV4-3, with D maybe TRBD1 (6 bases). Trimming removed 1 base at V and 1 base at J, with 11 bases between. The CDR3 covers 15 residues. From germline, CDR1 is LGHNA and CDR2 YSLEER. CDR3 sequence reads: CASSQGAQGSYEQYF. CDR3 sequence (DNA): TGCGCCAGCAGCCAAGGAGCTCAGGGGTCCTACGAGCAGTACTTC.

The chain has TRBV2 and TRBJ1-5, with 7 bases aligning to TRBD1. There are 14 residues in the CDR3. Germline lookup yields CDR1 SNHLY and CDR2 FYNNEI. Trimming cost V 6 bases and J 2 bases; bases outside gene matches: 4. As DNA, the CDR3 is TGTGCCAGCAGACAGGGGCCCGGCAATCAGCCCCAGCATTTT. Encoded protein: CASRQGPGNQPQHF.

This clone was detected only once. The J gene is TRBJ2-3, the V gene TRBV27; 11 bases match TRBD1. The ends lost 6 bases at V and 2 bases at J; junction bases unmatched: 4. CDR1 is MNHEY and CDR2 is SMNVEV in the germline V gene (reference sequence). The CDR3 is made up of 15 amino acids. The CDR3 loop reads CASRWTGGNTDTQYF. The CDR3 region has the DNA TGTGCCAGCAGATGGACAGGGGGCAACACAGATACGCAGTATTTT.

For the CDR3, the DNA is TGTGCCAGCAGCTTAGTATTGGTAGCGGGGCCGTATTTT. Translation: CASSLVLVAGPYF. V usage is TRBV7-2 and J usage is TRBJ2-3; 8 bases map to TRBD2. The CDR3 extends over 13 amino acids. V was clipped by 1 base and J by 14 bases; unmatched bases: 8. CDR1 is SGHTA, CDR2 FQGNSA, per germline.

This clone was detected once. The chain employs TRBV7-2 and TRBJ2-1, with D possibly being TRBD1 (6 bases). Germline CDR1 reads SGHTA; CDR2 reads FQGNSA. Trimming shortened V by 2 bases and J by 7 bases, and 21 bases separated the two germline ends. The CDR3 spans 17 residues. CDR3: CASSLTRGQPRGNEQFF. CDR3 in DNA: TGTGCCAGCAGCTTAACCCGCGGACAGCCCAGAGGTAATGAGCAGTTCTTC.

This sequence joins TRBV6-5 and TRBJ2-3, with 13 bases that match TRBD2. V shed 8 bases and J 4 bases; nucleotides not matched to a gene: 6. In germline, CDR1 is MNHEY, CDR2 SVGAGI. This CDR3 is built from 15 residues. CDR3 sequence reads: CASLRTSGGSDTQYF. CDR3 DNA: TGTGCCAGCCTCAGGACTAGCGGGGGTTCAGATACGCAGTATTTT.

The chain combines TRBV4-3 with TRBJ2-2, with unresolved D. The CDR3 loop spans 17 amino acids. V lost 0 bases and J lost 6, with 17 bases in between. Germline V gives CDR1 LGHNA, CDR2 YSLEER. The CDR3 DNA sequence: TGCGCCAGCAGCCAAGAAGTGCCCACCCGTGGCTCCGGGGAGCTGTTTTTT. This codes for CASSQEVPTRGSGELFF.